This record looks at one T cell receptor beta chain sequence and its context. As yet, its antigen is unknown. The CDR3 runs 14 residues. Trimming removed 8 bases from V and 1 base from J, with 14 bases in between. CDR1 and CDR2 from the germline V gene are SNHLY and FYNNEI. Repertoires were generated with immunoSEQ multiplex PCR, while TCRdb's copy carries only in-frame clones and drops some. The sample yields some 250,000 clones, 85% to 95% seen once. The data belong to a study of T cell responses to AZD1222 COVID-19 vaccine. Findings and limits, study-wide: There were mostly white British donors and more females than males, and clonal diversity was possibly underestimated. Spike-specific TCR breadth and depth went up after people got two AZD1222 doses.

V and J are TRBV2 and TRBJ1-1; tentatively, D is TRBD1 (6 bases). This specimen consisted of peripheral blood, obtained 28 days after the second AZD1222 dose. The origin of this receptor is an adult who received the AZD1222 COVID-19 vaccine. The CDR3 DNA sequence: TGTGCCAGCGACCAACAGGGTTCGAACACTGAAGCTTTCTTT. Translating gives CASDQQGSNTEAFF.